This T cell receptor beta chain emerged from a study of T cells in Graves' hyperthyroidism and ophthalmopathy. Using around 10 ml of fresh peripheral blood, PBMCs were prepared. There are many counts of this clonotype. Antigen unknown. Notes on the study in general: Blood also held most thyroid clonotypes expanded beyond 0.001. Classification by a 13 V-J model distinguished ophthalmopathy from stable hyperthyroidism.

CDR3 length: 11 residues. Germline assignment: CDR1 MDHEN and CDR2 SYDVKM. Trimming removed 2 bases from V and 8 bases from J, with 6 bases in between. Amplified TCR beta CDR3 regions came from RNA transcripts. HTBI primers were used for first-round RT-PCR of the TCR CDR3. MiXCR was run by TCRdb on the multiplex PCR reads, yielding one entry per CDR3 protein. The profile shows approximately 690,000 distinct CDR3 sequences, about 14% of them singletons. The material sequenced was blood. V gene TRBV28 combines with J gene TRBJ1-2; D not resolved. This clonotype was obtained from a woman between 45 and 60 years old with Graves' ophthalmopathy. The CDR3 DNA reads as TGTGCCAGCAGTTTACAAGGAGGCTACACCTTC. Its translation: CASSLQGGYTF.